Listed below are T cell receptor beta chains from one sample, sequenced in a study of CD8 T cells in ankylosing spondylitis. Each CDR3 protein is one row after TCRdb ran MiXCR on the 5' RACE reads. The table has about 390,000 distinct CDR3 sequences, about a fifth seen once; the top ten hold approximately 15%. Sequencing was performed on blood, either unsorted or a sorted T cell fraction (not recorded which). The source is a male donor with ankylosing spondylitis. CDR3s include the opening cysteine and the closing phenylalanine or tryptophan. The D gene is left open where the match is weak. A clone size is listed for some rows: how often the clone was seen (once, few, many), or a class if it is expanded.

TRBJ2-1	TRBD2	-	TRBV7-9	TGTGCCACCCATCCGGGACTAGCGGGAGGGTACAATGAGCAGTTCTTC	CATHPGLAGGYNEQFF
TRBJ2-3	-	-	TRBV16	TGTGCCAGCAGCCAACGGCGGAGTACAGATACGCAGTATTTT	CASSQRRSTDTQYF
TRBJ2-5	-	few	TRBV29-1	TGCAGCGTTGATTGGGAGACCCAGTACTTC	CSVDWETQYF
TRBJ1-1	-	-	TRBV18	TGTGCCAGCTCACCCGGTGGGGTCCCGAACACTGAAGCTTTCTTT	CASSPGGVPNTEAFF
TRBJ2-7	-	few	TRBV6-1	TGTGCCAGCAGTGAATACTGGGGGAAGCAGTACTTC	CASSEYWGKQYF
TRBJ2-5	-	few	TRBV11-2	TGTGCCAGCAGCTTAGAGCGAAAAGAGACCCAGTACTTC	CASSLERKETQYF
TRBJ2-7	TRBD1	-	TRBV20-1	TGCAGTGCTTCACCGGGACAGGGCGGCGAGCAGTACTTC	CSASPGQGGEQYF
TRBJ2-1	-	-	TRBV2	TGTGCCAGCAGTCCGGACTCCGGGGCTTACAATGAGCAGTTCTTC	CASSPDSGAYNEQFF
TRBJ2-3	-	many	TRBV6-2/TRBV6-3	TGTGCCAGCAGTAGCGACACAGATACGCAGTATTTT	CASSSDTDTQYF
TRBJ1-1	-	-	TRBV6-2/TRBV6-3	TGTGCCAGCAGTTACAGGGTTACGAACACTGAAGCTTTCTTT	CASSYRVTNTEAFF
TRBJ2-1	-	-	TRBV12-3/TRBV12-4	TGTGCCAGCAGGGATCTGGATGAGCAGTTCTTC	CASRDLDEQFF
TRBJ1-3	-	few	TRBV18	TGTGCCAGCTCATTGGACAGTAACCGTGGCACCATATATTTT	CASSLDSNRGTIYF
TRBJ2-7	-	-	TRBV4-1	TGCGCCAGCAGCCAACCGGCGGAAAGCATATACGAGCAGTACTTC	CASSQPAESIYEQYF
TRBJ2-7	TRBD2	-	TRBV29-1	TGCAGCGTCCCCTTAGCGGGAGGGAATGAGCAGTACTTC	CSVPLAGGNEQYF
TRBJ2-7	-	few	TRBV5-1	TGCGCCAGCAGCTTGGAAACGGGTAGATGGTACGAGCAGTACTTC	CASSLETGRWYEQYF
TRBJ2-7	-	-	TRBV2	TGTGCCAGCAGTGCCAGACCCTACGAGCAGTACTTC	CASSARPYEQYF